Below, 13 T cell receptor beta chains from the same sample are listed, as sequenced in a study of beta chain features in type 1 diabetes (dated by TCRdb to the late 2010s). The receptor library was made with the immunoSEQ multiplex PCR assay. The High Capacity cDNA Reverse Transcription Kit was used to reverse transcribe all of the isolated RNA, meaning that expressed TCRB transcripts were what got sequenced. In TCRdb, the immuneACCESS table is reduced to in-frame sequences with V and J assigned. These tables do not hold every clone; where another copy was compared, an unresolved V gene accounts for under half, and the others remain unexplained. The sample table records under 400,000 clones; around 15% of these occur just once. Clones ranked in the top ten supply 6.7% of the sample. Sequencing used central memory CD4+ T cells from blood. These receptors came from a man aged 25-45 years in good health.

This clone appeared a few times. The chain carries TRBV2 and TRBJ1-6, with D uncertain. Germline V gene lookup returns CDR1 SNHLY and CDR2 FYNNEI. This CDR3 is 13 amino acids long. V was clipped by 6 bases and J by 0 bases, with 3 bases between them. In nucleotides, the CDR3 is TGTGCCAGCAGGGTCTCCTATAATTCACCCCTCCACTTT. It encodes CASRVSYNSPLHF.

This chain joins TRBV10-2 and TRBJ2-5; 12 nucleotides line up with TRBD1. The CDR3 is 14 amino acids. Germline loops: CDR1 WSHSY, CDR2 SAAADI. The trim removed 6 bases at V and 4 bases at J, leaving 3 bases unmatched. CDR3 sequence (DNA): TGCGCCAGCAGACGGGACAGGGGGCCAGAGACCCAGTACTTC. It codes for CASRRDRGPETQYF.

This clone has a count of ten or more. The rearrangement joins TRBV5-1 to TRBJ2-7, with 12 bases that match TRBD1. CDR3 length: 16 residues. The V and J ends lost 5 bases and 3 bases, in that order; junction bases with no gene match: 9. Germline V CDR1 and CDR2: SGHRS, YFSETQ. CDR3 sequence: CASRWGQGARDYEQYF. CDR3 DNA sequence: TGCGCCAGCAGATGGGGACAGGGGGCAAGGGACTACGAGCAGTACTTC.

The rearrangement uses TRBV6-6 and TRBJ1-1, with unresolved D. With 2 bases removed from V and 1 base from J, the gap between germline ends came to 11 bases. Germline CDR1 and CDR2: MNHNY and SVGAGI (reference sequence). The CDR3 length is 15 residues. This CDR3 is CASSYGQTRNTEAFF. The DNA of the CDR3 is TGTGCCAGCAGTTACGGGCAAACTAGGAACACTGAAGCTTTCTTT.

This clone is a singleton in its sample. This chain uses TRBV5-1 with TRBJ1-4; unclear D gene. Looked up from germline, CDR1 is SGHRS and CDR2 is YFSETQ. Between the trimmed V and J ends, which lost 4 bases and 8 bases, there was a span of 15 bases. The CDR3 loop spans 14 amino acids. The CDR3 region is CASSAPSESEKLFF. The CDR3 DNA sequence: TGCGCCAGCAGCGCACCGTCCGAGAGCGAAAAACTGTTTTTT.

Notes on this clone: The likely explanation is a read error, given a far larger clone one base away. At the DNA level, this CDR3 is encoded by other sequences in the same sample as well. V usage is TRBV7-2 and J usage is TRBJ2-5; 8 bases fit TRBD2. In germline, CDR1 is SGHTA, CDR2 FQGNSA. The CDR3 has 17 residues. The CDR3 DNA reads TGCGCCAGCAGCCGCGGGTCCTCCGGGGGGGCTAAAGAGACCCAGTACTTC. Translated, it gives CASSRGSSGGAKETQYF.

V is TRBV7-7 and J is TRBJ2-5, with D unresolved. The CDR3 extends over 17 amino acids. The V gene lost 5 bases and the J gene lost 0 bases, with 19 bases spanning the gap. From germline, CDR1 is SSHAT and CDR2 FNYEAQ (reference sequence). For the CDR3, the DNA is TGTGCCAGCAGCAAAAATCCAACGTCGAAACACCAAGAGACCCAGTACTTC. Its protein is CASSKNPTSKHQETQYF.

This clone was detected a few times. CDR3 DNA sequence: TGTGCCAGCAGCTTAGACAGCCACTTTAACGAGCAGTTCTTC. Its translation: CASSLDSHFNEQFF. The V call is TRBV11-3, the J call TRBJ2-1; D is uncertain. V was clipped by 0 bases and J by 10 bases, with 13 bases between them. CDR1 is SGHNT, CDR2 YENEEA, per germline. The CDR3 is 14 amino acids.

This clone was recorded a few times. The CDR3, as DNA: TGTGCCAGTAGTATTCGCCTAGGGGAGACCCAGTACTTC. Residues: CASSIRLGETQYF. J is TRBJ2-5 and V is TRBV19; unclear D gene. CDR3 size: 13 residues. Germline values: CDR1 LNHDA, CDR2 SQIVND (reference sequence). The germline V and J ends were trimmed by 3 bases and 5 bases, with 10 bases remaining between them. The whole variable domain, filled in from reference TRBV19 and TRBJ2-5, reads DGGITQSPKYLFRKEGQNVTLSCEQNLNHDAMYWYRQDPGQGLRLIYYSQIVNDFQKGDIAEGYSVSREKKESFPLTVTSAQKNPTAFYLCASSIRLGETQYFGPGTRLLVL.

This clone has more than one count but fewer than ten. The chain carries TRBV11-1 and TRBJ2-5; no definite D call. Trimming stripped 2 bases from V and 5 bases from J, with 12 bases between. CDR1 and CDR2 (germline): SGHAT, FQDESV (reference sequence). There are 14 residues in the CDR3. For the CDR3, the DNA is TGTGCCAGCAGCTTAATCTCAGGCCCCGAGACCCAGTACTTC. It yields the protein CASSLISGPETQYF.

This clone was counted between two and nine times. Other DNA sequences from this sample encode an identical CDR3 as well. The chain employs TRBV18 and TRBJ2-5; D remains ambiguous. The CDR3 spans 13 residues. Germline V CDR1 and CDR2: KGHSH, LQKENI. With 6 bases removed from V and 2 bases from J, the gap between germline ends came to 10 bases. CDR3 in amino acids: CASSRSVQETQYF. DNA of the CDR3: TGTGCCAGCTCCCGGAGCGTTCAAGAGACCCAGTACTTC.

This chain uses TRBV6-6 with TRBJ2-7; 7 bases are a match to TRBD2. This CDR3 contains 14 residues. The germline V gene has CDR1 MNHNY and CDR2 SVGAGI (reference sequence). Germline trimming cut 6 bases from V and 4 bases from J; bases unmatched to any gene: 9. CDR3 protein: CASSRGEGSYEQYF. The CDR3, as DNA: TGTGCCAGCAGCCGCGGGGAGGGGAGTTACGAGCAGTACTTC.

The chain employs TRBV11-2 and TRBJ2-7; 13 bases match TRBD2. Per the germline V gene, CDR1 is SGHAT and CDR2 is FQNNGV. The CDR3 runs to 15 residues. The V segment lost 5 bases and the J segment 3 bases; nucleotides outside the gene matches: 4. This CDR3 reads CASSEGLAGLYEQYF. In nucleotides, the CDR3 is TGTGCCAGCAGCGAGGGACTAGCGGGGCTCTACGAGCAGTACTTC.